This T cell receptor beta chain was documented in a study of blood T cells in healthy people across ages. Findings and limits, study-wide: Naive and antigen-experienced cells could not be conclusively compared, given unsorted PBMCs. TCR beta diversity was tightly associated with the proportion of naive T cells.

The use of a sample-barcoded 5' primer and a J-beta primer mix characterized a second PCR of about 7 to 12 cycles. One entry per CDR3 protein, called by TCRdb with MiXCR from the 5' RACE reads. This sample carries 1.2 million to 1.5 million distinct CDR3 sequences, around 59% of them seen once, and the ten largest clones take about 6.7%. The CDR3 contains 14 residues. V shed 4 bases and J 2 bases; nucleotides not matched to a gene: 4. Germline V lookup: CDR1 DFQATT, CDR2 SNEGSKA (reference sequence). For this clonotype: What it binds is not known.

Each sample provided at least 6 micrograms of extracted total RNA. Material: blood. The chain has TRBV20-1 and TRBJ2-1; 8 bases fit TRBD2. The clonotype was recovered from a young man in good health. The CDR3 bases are TGCAGTGCTACCCGGGAGGGCCCCTACAATGAGCAGTTCTTC. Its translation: CSATREGPYNEQFF.